This T cell receptor beta chain was recorded in a study of T cell responses to AZD1222 COVID-19 vaccine. The method was immunoSEQ multiplex PCR; TCRdb's version includes in-frame clones alone and lacks a portion of them. The data contain some 130,000 clones, 85% to 95% of them seen just once; the ten biggest clones take up about 5%. General observations from the study: Unmutated variant regions are reportedly the target of nearly half of TCRs that are spike-specific. Possibly, clonal diversity was underestimated; donors were largely white British and included more females. Baseline serology detected seropositivity in only a handful of AZD1222 recipients.

Turning to this clone: Its antigen remains unknown.

This CDR3 comprises 16 residues. Trimming shortened V by 0 bases and J by 9 bases, and 18 bases separated the two germline ends. Germline V gene data show CDR1 as LNHDA and CDR2 as SQIVND (reference sequence). This TCR was sampled from an adult in good health. The sequences come from peripheral blood, collected on day 0 of AZD1222 vaccination. The chain combines TRBV19 with TRBJ1-5; D may be TRBD1 (5 bases). The CDR3 loop reads CASSIDRGQGAGPQHF. DNA of the CDR3: TGTGCCAGTAGTATAGATAGGGGCCAGGGAGCAGGGCCCCAGCATTTT.